This TCR beta chain was captured by sequencing in a study of blood T cells in healthy people across ages. V lost 5 bases and J lost 9, with 14 bases in between. Per the germline V gene, CDR1 is SGHTA and CDR2 is FQGNSA. The CDR3 covers 13 residues. There were healthy Caucasian individuals from Russia, aged roughly 6 to 95, serving as donors. Every donor gave 8 to 10 milliliters of peripheral blood. General study findings and limits: Donors of long life had a larger count of naive CD4+ cells and greater diversity than aged donors.

Primers used in a second PCR of about 6 to 11 cycles were a sample-barcoded 5' primer and a J-beta primer mix. Every cDNA molecule carried a tag from a template-switch adaptor bearing 12 random nucleotides. Using its own MiXCR run on the 5' RACE reads, TCRdb lists one record per CDR3 protein. Of approximately 2,000,000 distinct CDR3 sequences listed, roughly two fifths are singletons. As to this clonotype: Its target is not known.

The chain combines TRBV7-2 with TRBJ2-1; D is ambiguous. Material for sequencing was blood. This receptor was obtained from a human donor in good health. CDR3 bases: TGTGCCAGCAGCCCCCTCGGCCGCCCTGAGCAGTTCTTC. Amino acids: CASSPLGRPEQFF. Combining the CDR3 with reference TRBV7-2 and TRBJ2-1 gives the whole variable domain GAGVSQSPSNKVTEKGKDVELRCDPISGHTALYWYRQSLGQGLEFLIYFQGNSAPDKSGLPSDRFSAERTGGSVSTLTIQRTQQEDSAVYLCASSPLGRPEQFFGPGTRLTVL.